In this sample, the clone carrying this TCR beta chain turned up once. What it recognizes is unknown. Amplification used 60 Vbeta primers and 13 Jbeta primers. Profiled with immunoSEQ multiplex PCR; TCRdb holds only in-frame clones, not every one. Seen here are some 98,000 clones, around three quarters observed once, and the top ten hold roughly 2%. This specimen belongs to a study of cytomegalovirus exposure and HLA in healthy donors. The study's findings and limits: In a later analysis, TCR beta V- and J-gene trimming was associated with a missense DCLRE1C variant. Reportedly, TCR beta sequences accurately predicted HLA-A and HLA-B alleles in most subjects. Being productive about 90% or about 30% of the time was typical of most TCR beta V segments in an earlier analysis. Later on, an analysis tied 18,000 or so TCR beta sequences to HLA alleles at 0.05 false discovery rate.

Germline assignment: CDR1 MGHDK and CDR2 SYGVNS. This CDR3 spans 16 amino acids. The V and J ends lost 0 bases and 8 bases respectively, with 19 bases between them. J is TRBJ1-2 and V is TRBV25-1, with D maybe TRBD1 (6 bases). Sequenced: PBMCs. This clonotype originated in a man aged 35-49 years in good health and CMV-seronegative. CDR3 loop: CASSEYKASARGGYTF. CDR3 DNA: TGTGCCAGCAGTGAATATAAGGCATCAGCCAGGGGCGGCTACACCTTC.